The following is a TCR beta chain sequence with its context. Treatment of the sample: roughly 19 received Ad26.COV2.S at low or high dose, single or two shots; about five received placebo; per-sample allocation not given. Sampling occurred on day 63 after the first vaccine or placebo injection. Recruitment in Boston yielded a donor of adult age, 18-55 years. The data were obtained in a study of Ad26.COV2.S vaccination and SARS-CoV-2 variants. About the research overall: Ad26.COV2.S arm of COV1001 included the donor. The vaccine Ad26.COV2.S was put into the muscle once, or twice with 56 days between.

Only in-frame clones appear in the TCRdb table, and some are missing; sequencing was by immunoSEQ multiplex PCR. Altogether 350,000 to 600,000 clones are present, 89% being singletons, with the ten largest covering around 1.6%. The clonotype was recovered from a person between 18 and 65 years old who received the Ad26.COV2.S COVID-19 vaccine or a placebo. The source material was peripheral blood, sampled in a trial of Ad26.COV2.S vaccine versus placebo.

CDR3 sequence: CASSRLDTLNTEAFF. Here the CDR3 DNA reads TGCGCCAGCAGCCGATTAGACACGTTGAACACTGAAGCTTTCTTT. This chain uses TRBV4-1 with TRBJ1-1; D is unclear. The CDR3 has 15 residues. CDR1 is MGHRA and CDR2 is YSYEKL in the germline V gene. V was clipped by 4 bases and J by 0 bases, with 12 bases between them.